This T cell receptor (beta chain) comes out of a study of early T cells in non-severe SARS-CoV-2 infection. The overall study: The sequenced material was bulk RNA from unsorted whole blood, and its chains were unpaired. General observations from the study: In VDJdb matching, anti-spike CD8 responses were favored while private and CD4 specificities went missing.

Each cDNA molecule carried a unique molecular identifier. TCRdb re-called the 5' RACE reads through MiXCR, storing one row per CDR3 protein. The data contain 90,000 to 120,000 distinct CDR3 sequences, over 8.5% of them singletons. This CDR3 comprises 15 residues. Per germline, CDR1 KGHSY and CDR2 FQNENV. The V and J ends lost 4 bases and 1 base respectively, with 14 bases between them. There are many counts of this clonotype. The antigen is undetermined. Sequencing was performed on whole blood. This TCR came from an adult who was a healthcare worker with PCR-confirmed SARS-CoV-2 infection or an uninfected control (not recorded which). The chain has TRBV16 and TRBJ2-7, with D possibly being TRBD1 or TRBD2 (6 bases each). Here the CDR3 reads CASSLLGGRSYEQYF. The CDR3 nucleotides are TGTGCCAGCAGCCTGCTCGGGGGCAGATCCTACGAGCAGTACTTC.